This T cell receptor (beta chain) was documented in a study of T cell responses to AZD1222 COVID-19 vaccine. Study information: Pooled in the analysis were second doses at about 4 or about 12 weeks. Broader study findings: Baseline serostatus was positive in only six AZD1222 recipients.

Using immunoSEQ multiplex PCR, the repertoire was profiled, and TCRdb retains in-frame clones only, with some absent. Among approximately 150,000 clones listed, around 88% were seen once. Turning to this clone: Its antigen is still unknown.

The CDR3 has 15 amino acids. The germline CDR1 and CDR2 sequences are SGHRS and YFSETQ. Unmatched junction bases numbered 7, after V lost 2 bases and J lost 7 bases. This receptor was identified in an adult in good health. Here the sequenced sample was peripheral blood, taken on day 0 of AZD1222 vaccination. The V gene is TRBV5-1, the J gene TRBJ2-1, with 9 bases fitting TRBD1. The CDR3 sequence is CASSFGDRAGNEQFF. The CDR3 region has the DNA TGCGCCAGCAGCTTTGGGGACAGGGCGGGAAATGAGCAGTTCTTC.